The entry that follows covers one T cell receptor beta chain sequence. The conserved phenylalanine or tryptophan normally closing the CDR3 is absent here, so this likely arose from a read error. The CDR3 length is 15 residues. The V segment lost 3 bases and the J segment 1 base; nucleotides outside the gene matches: 4. Germline loops: CDR1 SEHNR, CDR2 FQNEAQ (reference sequence). TCRdb used MiXCR to reprocess the 5' RACE reads, holding one entry per CDR3 protein. The sample lists roughly 69,000 distinct CDR3 sequences, under 25% occurring once. The sequence was obtained from a female donor with breast cancer. The chain combines TRBV7-9 with TRBJ2-3, with 7 bases fitting TRBD2. What was sequenced was memory CD4+ T cells sorted from a lymph node. The subset was: memory CD4+ T cells, CD4+CD45RO+CD25-. Here the CDR3 DNA reads TGTGCCAGCAGCTTCGCTAGCGGCCGCACAGATACGCAGTATTTA. It yields the protein CASSFASGRTDTQYL.